The rows below give T cell receptor beta chains drawn from one sample of a study of T cell responses to AZD1222 COVID-19 vaccine. This table comes from immunoSEQ multiplex PCR, and its TCRdb copy is limited to in-frame clones, with some not included. Of about 120,000 clones listed, about nine tenths were seen once; the top ten hold more than 13%. This material consisted of peripheral blood, taken on day 0 of AZD1222 vaccination. These receptors came from an adult in good health. Each CDR3 is given with its conserved first and last residue. Fields, in order: clone size, J gene, V gene, CDR3 protein. Some rows mark clone size as missing; the rest say once, few, many or name a class of expanded clone.

clone_size: .
j_call: TRBJ1-2
v_call: TRBV30
cdr3_aa: CAWSAGFRQGKDYGYTF

clone_size: .
j_call: TRBJ2-3
v_call: TRBV6-1
cdr3_aa: CASSESSAGGADTQYF

clone_size: .
j_call: TRBJ1-2
v_call: TRBV18
cdr3_aa: CASSPLTAEIRGYTF

clone_size: .
j_call: TRBJ1-2
v_call: TRBV5-5
cdr3_aa: CASSFYRDRAYGYTF

clone_size: .
j_call: TRBJ1-3
v_call: TRBV6-6
cdr3_aa: CASRPLYTSGNTIYF

clone_size: .
j_call: TRBJ2-5
v_call: TRBV6-5
cdr3_aa: CASSLASQETQYF

clone_size: .
j_call: TRBJ2-1
v_call: TRBV6-5
cdr3_aa: CASSYTSGGQHEQFF

clone_size: once
j_call: TRBJ1-5
v_call: TRBV28
cdr3_aa: CASSFTEPQHF

clone_size: .
j_call: TRBJ1-5
v_call: TRBV28
cdr3_aa: CASSEGQGRNNQPQHF

clone_size: .
j_call: TRBJ1-4
v_call: TRBV27
cdr3_aa: CASREGQYNEKLFF

clone_size: few
j_call: TRBJ2-2
v_call: TRBV2
cdr3_aa: CASRDREAGELFF

clone_size: .
j_call: TRBJ1-2
v_call: TRBV29-1
cdr3_aa: CSVRLLQGYYGYTF

clone_size: .
j_call: TRBJ2-7
v_call: TRBV5-1
cdr3_aa: CASSLAGTSYEQYF

clone_size: .
j_call: TRBJ2-1
v_call: TRBV18
cdr3_aa: CASSPRQGRDPYNEQFF

clone_size: .
j_call: TRBJ1-2
v_call: TRBV5-6
cdr3_aa: CASSLHGVDYGYTF

clone_size: .
j_call: TRBJ1-1
v_call: TRBV4-1
cdr3_aa: CASSQDYGVYAFF

clone_size: .
j_call: TRBJ1-1
v_call: TRBV28
cdr3_aa: CASSSGASLTEAFF

clone_size: .
j_call: TRBJ1-2
v_call: TRBV15
cdr3_aa: CATSIQGNYGYTF

clone_size: once
j_call: TRBJ2-4
v_call: TRBV2
cdr3_aa: CATLNENIQYF

clone_size: .
j_call: TRBJ1-1
v_call: TRBV18
cdr3_aa: CASSPLSGVSTEAFF

clone_size: once
j_call: TRBJ1-4
v_call: TRBV5-6
cdr3_aa: CASSLGTAVELFF

clone_size: .
j_call: TRBJ2-3
v_call: TRBV11-3
cdr3_aa: CASSLEGGSTDTQYF

clone_size: .
j_call: TRBJ1-5
v_call: TRBV5-1
cdr3_aa: CASSPGSGSQPQHF

clone_size: .
j_call: TRBJ1-2
v_call: TRBV29-1
cdr3_aa: CSVDRLGYGYTF

clone_size: .
j_call: TRBJ2-7
v_call: TRBV5-4
cdr3_aa: CASSSDSYEQYF

clone_size: .
j_call: TRBJ2-3
v_call: TRBV28
cdr3_aa: CASTPRSTSTDTQYF

clone_size: .
j_call: TRBJ2-1
v_call: TRBV27
cdr3_aa: CASSFASLAGGRNEQFF

clone_size: .
j_call: TRBJ2-7
v_call: TRBV7-9
cdr3_aa: CASSLAQGYEQYF

clone_size: .
j_call: TRBJ1-4
v_call: TRBV6-5
cdr3_aa: CASSQTATNEKLFF

clone_size: .
j_call: TRBJ1-5
v_call: TRBV28
cdr3_aa: CASHTTRQGYYQPQHF

clone_size: .
j_call: TRBJ2-3
v_call: TRBV11-2
cdr3_aa: CASSLEVALSTDTQYF

clone_size: few
j_call: TRBJ1-1
v_call: TRBV3-1/TRBV3-2
cdr3_aa: CASSQANREAFF

clone_size: .
j_call: TRBJ1-1
v_call: TRBV7-2
cdr3_aa: CASSVGQAAYTEAFF

clone_size: .
j_call: TRBJ2-7
v_call: TRBV4-2
cdr3_aa: CASSPRVGGVNEQYF

clone_size: .
j_call: TRBJ2-7
v_call: TRBV4-2
cdr3_aa: CASSQAAGTDFHF

clone_size: few
j_call: TRBJ2-7
v_call: TRBV12-3/TRBV12-4
cdr3_aa: CASTWTGSYEQYF

clone_size: .
j_call: TRBJ1-1
v_call: TRBV11-2
cdr3_aa: CASSFGLEAFF

clone_size: .
j_call: TRBJ2-6
v_call: TRBV5-6
cdr3_aa: CASSLRTGVSGANVLTF